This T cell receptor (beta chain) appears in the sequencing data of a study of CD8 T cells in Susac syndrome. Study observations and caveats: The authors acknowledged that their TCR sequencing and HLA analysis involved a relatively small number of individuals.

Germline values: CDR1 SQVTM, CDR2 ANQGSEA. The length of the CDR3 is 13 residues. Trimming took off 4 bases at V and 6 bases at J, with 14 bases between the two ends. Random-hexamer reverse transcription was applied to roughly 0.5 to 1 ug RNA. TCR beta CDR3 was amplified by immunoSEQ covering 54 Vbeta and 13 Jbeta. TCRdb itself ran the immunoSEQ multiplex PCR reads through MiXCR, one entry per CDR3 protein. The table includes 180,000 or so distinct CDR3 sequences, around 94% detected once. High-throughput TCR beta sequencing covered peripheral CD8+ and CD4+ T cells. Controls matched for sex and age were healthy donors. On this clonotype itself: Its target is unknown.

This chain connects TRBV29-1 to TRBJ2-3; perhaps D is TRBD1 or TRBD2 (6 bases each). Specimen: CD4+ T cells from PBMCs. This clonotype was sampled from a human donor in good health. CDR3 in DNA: TGCAGCGTTGTTTCCGGGGGCCTCGATACGCAGTATTTT. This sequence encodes CSVVSGGLDTQYF.